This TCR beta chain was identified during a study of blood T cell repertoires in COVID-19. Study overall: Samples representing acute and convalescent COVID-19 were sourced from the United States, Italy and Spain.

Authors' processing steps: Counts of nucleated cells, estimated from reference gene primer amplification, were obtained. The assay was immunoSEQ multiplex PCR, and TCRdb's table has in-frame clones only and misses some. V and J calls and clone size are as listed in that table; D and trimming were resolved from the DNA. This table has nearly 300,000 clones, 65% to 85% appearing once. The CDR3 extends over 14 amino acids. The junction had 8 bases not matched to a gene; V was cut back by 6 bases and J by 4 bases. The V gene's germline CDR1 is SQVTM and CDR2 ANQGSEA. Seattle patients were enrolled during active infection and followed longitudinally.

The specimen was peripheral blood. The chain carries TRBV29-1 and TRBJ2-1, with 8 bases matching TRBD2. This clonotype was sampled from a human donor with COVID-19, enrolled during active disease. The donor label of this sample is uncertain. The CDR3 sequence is CSVSGTSLYNEQFF. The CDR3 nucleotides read TGCAGCGTCTCCGGGACTAGTCTTTACAATGAGCAGTTCTTC.